The entry below gives a single T cell receptor beta chain sequence along with its context. TCRdb re-called the 5' RACE reads with MiXCR, one entry per CDR3 protein. Among some 550,000 distinct CDR3 sequences, 15% to 20% were seen once, and the ten largest hold roughly an eighth. This record comes from a study of T cells after yellow fever vaccination. The CDR3 sequence is 16 residues long. In germline, CDR1 is MNHNS, CDR2 SASEGT. V was trimmed by 4 bases and J by 0 bases, leaving 13 bases between them. The starting material was PBMCs, obtained 15 days after the yellow fever booster vaccination. J is TRBJ2-1 and V is TRBV6-1; D might be TRBD2 (6 bases). This TCR was sampled from a man aged 25 to 45 who received the YFV17D yellow fever vaccine. Written as DNA, the CDR3 is TGTGCCAGCAGTGTAGGCGCGGAGGGCTCCTACAATGAGCAGTTCTTC. Its protein is CASSVGAEGSYNEQFF.